The next 4 T cell receptor beta chains were all read from a single sample in a study. TCRdb itself ran the RT-PCR reads through MiXCR, one entry per CDR3 protein. The sample contains hundreds of thousands of distinct CDR3 sequences, 11% to 15% of which appear only once. Sequenced material: memory CD4+ T cells from blood. The receptors originated from a female donor in good health, serving as a healthy control.

This clonotype has a count of ten or more. This chain links TRBV4-1 with TRBJ2-7, with 10 nucleotides matching TRBD2. J was trimmed by 3 bases and V by 4 bases; bases with no gene match: 3. There are 14 residues in the CDR3. The V gene's germline CDR1 is MGHRA and CDR2 YSYEKL. CDR3 loop: CASSRQREGYEQYF. The DNA for the CDR3 is TGCGCCAGCAGCCGCCAGCGGGAGGGCTACGAGCAGTACTTC.

The sample holds a few counts of this clonotype. The chain links TRBV5-1 to TRBJ2-2, with 11 bases that match TRBD2. The CDR3 extends over 15 amino acids. CDR1 and CDR2 (germline): SGHRS, YFSETQ. With 3 bases clipped from V and 9 bases from J, the junction kept 7 bases outside the gene matches. For the CDR3, the DNA is TGCGCCAGCAGCTCGGGGACTAGCGGTAGTCGGGAGCTGTTTTTT. Amino acid sequence: CASSSGTSGSRELFF.

In this sample, this clonotype turned up many times. The chain is built from TRBV20-1 and TRBJ1-1, with 8 bases fitting TRBD1. J was trimmed by 2 bases and V by 4 bases; bases with no gene match: 21. The germline CDR1 and CDR2 sequences are DFQATT and SNEGSKA (reference sequence). This CDR3 region has 19 residues. This CDR3 is CSAKNSLGQADRSNTEAFF. In DNA, the CDR3 is TGCAGTGCTAAGAACTCGTTGGGACAGGCGGACCGCTCTAACACTGAAGCTTTCTTT.

V gene TRBV9 combines with J gene TRBJ2-5, with 8 bases lining up with TRBD1. The CDR3 spans 15 residues. Trimming removed 4 bases from V and 4 bases from J; junction bases left unmatched: 9. The germline V gene encodes CDR1 SGDLS and CDR2 YYNGEE. CDR3 protein: CASSLSPTGAETQYF. As DNA, the CDR3 is TGTGCCAGCAGCTTATCCCCGACAGGGGCAGAGACCCAGTACTTC. Full variable domain (rest looked up from reference TRBV9 and TRBJ2-5): DSGVTQTPKHLITATGQRVTLRCSPRSGDLSVYWYQQSLDQGLQFLIQYYNGEERAKGNILERFSAQQFPDLHSELNLSSLELGDSALYFCASSLSPTGAETQYFGPGTRLLVL.